This TCR beta chain came from a study of T cells after posttransplantation cyclophosphamide. Sequencing used immunoSEQ multiplex PCR; TCRdb keeps in-frame clones, though not all of them. The sample includes tens of thousands of clones, approximately 76% of them seen just once. Per the germline V gene, CDR1 is SGHTA and CDR2 is FQGNSA. The J segment lost 5 bases and the V segment lost 1 base, leaving 5 bases of the junction unmatched. CDR3 length: 15 amino acids. The clonotype originates from a woman aged 55 to 70 in good health, CMV-negative, and a related stem cell transplant donor. The sample was memory CD4+ T cells sorted from PBMCs. The chain has TRBV7-2 and TRBJ2-3; 8 nucleotides align to TRBD2. The CDR3 is CASSLVALAGDTQYF. The CDR3 DNA sequence: TGTGCCAGCAGCTTAGTAGCCCTAGCGGGAGATACGCAGTATTTT. The complete variable domain, with remaining parts taken from reference TRBV7-2 and TRBJ2-3, reads GAGVSQSPSNKVTEKGKDVELRCDPISGHTALYWYRQSLGQGLEFLIYFQGNSAPDKSGLPSDRFSAERTGGSVSTLTIQRTQQEDSAVYLCASSLVALAGDTQYFGPGTRLTVL.